This T cell receptor (beta chain) was observed in a study of blood T cell repertoires in COVID-19. Study details: Sites in the United States, Italy and Spain provided acute and convalescent COVID-19 samples.

The CDR3 covers 13 residues. CDR1 and CDR2 (germline): MDHEN, SYDVKM. With 6 bases clipped from V and 1 base from J, the junction kept 2 bases outside the gene matches. Sequencing used immunoSEQ multiplex PCR; TCRdb keeps in-frame clones, though not all of them. The sample lists a few hundred thousand clones, 85% to 90% seen once, with under 1.2% in the top ten. The sample was PBMCs or T cells enriched from blood (not recorded which). The genes are TRBV28 and TRBJ2-7; 8 positions match TRBD1. This TCR was sampled from a woman aged 25 to 45 who had been exposed to COVID-19. The CDR3 nucleotides read TGTGCCAGCAGGGGACAGGTTTCCTACGAGCAGTACTTC. The encoded protein is CASRGQVSYEQYF.